Each of the 4 T cell receptor beta chains below was sequenced from the same sample in a study of T cells in Graves' hyperthyroidism and ophthalmopathy. RNA transcripts were the template for amplifying TCR beta CDR3 regions. The HTBI primer set served for first-round RT-PCR of the TCR CDR3. In TCRdb, the multiplex PCR reads were re-called with MiXCR into one record per CDR3 protein. The sample records approximately 380,000 distinct CDR3 sequences, over 12% being singletons. The sample was blood. Receptor source: a man in his forties or fifties with Graves' ophthalmopathy.

This clonotype was counted ten times or more. V and J are TRBV11-2 and TRBJ2-3, with D hard to call. V lost 7 bases to trimming and J lost 6 bases, with 14 bases between them. The CDR3 sequence is 13 residues long. In germline, CDR1 is SGHAT, CDR2 FQNNGV. The CDR3 loop reads CASTLTVVDTQYF. CDR3 in DNA: TGTGCCAGCACCCTTACGGTTGTTGATACGCAGTATTTT.

This clonotype was recorded at least ten times. The rearrangement links TRBV20-1 to TRBJ2-4; D unclear. CDR1 and CDR2 from the germline V gene are DFQATT and SNEGSKA (reference sequence). With 4 bases removed from V and 0 bases from J, the gap between germline ends came to 7 bases. The CDR3 loop spans 13 amino acids. The CDR3 here is CSATPLAKNIQYF. The DNA of the CDR3 is TGCAGTGCTACACCCCTAGCCAAAAACATTCAGTACTTC.

This clonotype was counted at least ten times. This chain links TRBV5-1 with TRBJ1-2; D call uncertain. There are 13 residues in the CDR3. The V end was cut by 5 bases, the J end by 5 bases, with 13 bases between. Looked up from germline, CDR1 is SGHRS and CDR2 is YFSETQ. CDR3 sequence reads: CASRSVQEYGYTF. Written as DNA, the CDR3 is TGCGCCAGCAGAAGTGTGCAGGAGTATGGCTACACCTTC.

The sample holds many counts of this clonotype. The chain employs TRBV11-1 and TRBJ2-3; the D call may be TRBD1 or TRBD2 (5 bases each). The V gene lost 0 bases and the J gene lost 1 base, with 11 bases spanning the gap. CDR3 length: 16 residues. The germline V gene encodes CDR1 SGHAT and CDR2 FQDESV (reference sequence). Here the CDR3 DNA reads TGTGCCAGCAGCTTAGCACGGGGCCTGGGCACAGATACGCAGTATTTT. This encodes CASSLARGLGTDTQYF. The full variable domain, with the rest looked up from reference TRBV11-1 and TRBJ2-3, is EAEVAQSPRYKITEKSQAVAFWCDPISGHATLYWYRQILGQGPELLVQFQDESVVDDSQLPKDRFSAERLKGVDSTLKIQPAELGDSAMYLCASSLARGLGTDTQYFGPGTRLTVL.